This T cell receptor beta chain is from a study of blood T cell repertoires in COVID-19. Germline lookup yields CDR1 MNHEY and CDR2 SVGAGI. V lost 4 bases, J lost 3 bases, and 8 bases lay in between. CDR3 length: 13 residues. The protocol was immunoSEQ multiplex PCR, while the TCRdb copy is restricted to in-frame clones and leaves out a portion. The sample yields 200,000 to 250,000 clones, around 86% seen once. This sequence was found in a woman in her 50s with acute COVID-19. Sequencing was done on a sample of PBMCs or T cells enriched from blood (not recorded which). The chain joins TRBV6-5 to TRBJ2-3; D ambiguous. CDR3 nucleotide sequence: TGTGCCAGCAGTTTACGACTGACAGATACGCAGTATTTT. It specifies CASSLRLTDTQYF.